This paragraph covers one T cell receptor (beta chain) sequence. Its specificity is unknown. The data were obtained in a study of graft-versus-host responses after intestinal transplantation. Repertoires were generated with immunoSEQ multiplex PCR, while TCRdb's copy carries only in-frame clones and drops some. The sample consists of about 130,000 clones, over 85% of them appearing once. CDR1 is MNHEY and CDR2 is SMNVEV in the germline V gene (reference sequence). The CDR3 is 14 residues long. Trimming cost V 4 bases and J 6 bases; bases outside gene matches: 4. The sequence came from a human donor who received an intestinal transplant. The sample was unstimulated CD4+ T cells sorted from spleen or lymph node cells, taken before intestinal transplant. The chain uses TRBV27 and TRBJ1-2; TRBD1 agrees at 11 bases. The CDR3 sequence is CASSSGTGGNGYTF. DNA for the CDR3: TGTGCCAGCAGTTCCGGGACAGGGGGAAATGGCTACACCTTC.